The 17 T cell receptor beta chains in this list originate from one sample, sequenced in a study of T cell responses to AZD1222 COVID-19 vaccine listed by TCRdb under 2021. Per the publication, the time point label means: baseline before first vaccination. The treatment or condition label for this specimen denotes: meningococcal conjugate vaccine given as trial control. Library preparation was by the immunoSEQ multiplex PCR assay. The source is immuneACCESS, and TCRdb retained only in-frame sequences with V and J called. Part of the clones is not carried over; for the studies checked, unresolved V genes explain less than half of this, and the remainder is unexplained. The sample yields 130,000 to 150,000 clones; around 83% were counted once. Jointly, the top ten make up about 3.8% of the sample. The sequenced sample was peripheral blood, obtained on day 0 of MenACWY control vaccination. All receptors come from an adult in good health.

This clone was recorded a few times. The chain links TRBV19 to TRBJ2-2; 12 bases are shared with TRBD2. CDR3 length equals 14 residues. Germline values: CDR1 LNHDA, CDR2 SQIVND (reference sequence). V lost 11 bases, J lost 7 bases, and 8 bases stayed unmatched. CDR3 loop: CAALAGGEGGELFF. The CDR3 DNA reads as TGTGCCGCACTAGCGGGGGGCGAAGGCGGGGAGCTGTTTTTT.

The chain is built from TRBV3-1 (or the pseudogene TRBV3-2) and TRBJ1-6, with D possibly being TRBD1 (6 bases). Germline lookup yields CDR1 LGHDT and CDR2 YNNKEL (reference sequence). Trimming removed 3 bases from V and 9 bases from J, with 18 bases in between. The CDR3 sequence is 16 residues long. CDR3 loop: CASSHLSGGLFSPLHF. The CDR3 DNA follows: TGTGCCAGCAGCCACCTAAGTGGGGGGCTATTTTCACCCCTCCACTTT.

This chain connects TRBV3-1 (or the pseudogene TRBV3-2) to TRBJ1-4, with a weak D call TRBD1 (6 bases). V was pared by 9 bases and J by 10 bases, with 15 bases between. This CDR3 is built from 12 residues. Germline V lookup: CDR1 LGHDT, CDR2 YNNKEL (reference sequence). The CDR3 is CASQGPGGKLFF. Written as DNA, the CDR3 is TGTGCCAGTCAGGGGCCGGGTGGAAAACTGTTTTTT.

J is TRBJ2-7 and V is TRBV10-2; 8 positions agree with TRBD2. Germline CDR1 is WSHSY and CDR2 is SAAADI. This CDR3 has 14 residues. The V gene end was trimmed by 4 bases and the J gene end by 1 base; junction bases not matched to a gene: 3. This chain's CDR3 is CASSVGGDSYEQYF. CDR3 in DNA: TGCGCCAGCAGTGTCGGGGGGGATTCCTACGAGCAGTACTTC.

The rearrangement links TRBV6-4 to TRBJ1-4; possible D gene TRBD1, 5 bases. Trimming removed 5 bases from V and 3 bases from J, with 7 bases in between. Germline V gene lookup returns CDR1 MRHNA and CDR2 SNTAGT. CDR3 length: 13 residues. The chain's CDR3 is CASSPGPNEKLFF. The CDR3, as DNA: TGTGCCAGCAGTCCGGGGCCTAATGAAAAACTGTTTTTT.

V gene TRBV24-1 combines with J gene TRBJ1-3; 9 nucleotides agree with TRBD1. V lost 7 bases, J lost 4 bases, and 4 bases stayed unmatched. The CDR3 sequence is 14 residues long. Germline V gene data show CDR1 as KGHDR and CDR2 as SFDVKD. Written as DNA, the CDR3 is TGTGCCACCAGGGGACAGGGTTCCGGAAACACCATATATTTT. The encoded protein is CATRGQGSGNTIYF.

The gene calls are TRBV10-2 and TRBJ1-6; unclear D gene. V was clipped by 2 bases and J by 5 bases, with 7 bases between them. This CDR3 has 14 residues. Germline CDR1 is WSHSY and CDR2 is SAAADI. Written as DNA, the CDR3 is TGCGCCAGCAGTGAGGGCTACGATAATTCACCCCTCCACTTT. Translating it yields CASSEGYDNSPLHF.

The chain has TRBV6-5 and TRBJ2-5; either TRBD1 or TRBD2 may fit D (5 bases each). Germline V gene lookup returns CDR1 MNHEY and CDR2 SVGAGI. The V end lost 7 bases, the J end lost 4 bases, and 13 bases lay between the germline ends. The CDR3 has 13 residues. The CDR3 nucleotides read TGTGCCAGCAATATGGGGCTAGCAGAGACCCAGTACTTC. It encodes CASNMGLAETQYF.

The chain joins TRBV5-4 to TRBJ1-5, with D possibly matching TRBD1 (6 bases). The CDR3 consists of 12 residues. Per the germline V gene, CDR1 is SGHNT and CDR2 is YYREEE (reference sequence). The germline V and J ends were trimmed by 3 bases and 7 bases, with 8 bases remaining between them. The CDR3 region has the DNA TGTGCCAGCAGCTCACAGGGACAGCCCCAGCATTTT. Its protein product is CASSSQGQPQHF.

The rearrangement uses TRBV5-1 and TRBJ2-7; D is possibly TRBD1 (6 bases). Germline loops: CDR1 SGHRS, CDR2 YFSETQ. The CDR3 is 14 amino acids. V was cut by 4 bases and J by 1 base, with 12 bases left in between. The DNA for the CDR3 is TGCGCCAGCAGCCCGGACAGCAATTCCTACGAGCAGTACGTC. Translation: CASSPDSNSYEQYV.

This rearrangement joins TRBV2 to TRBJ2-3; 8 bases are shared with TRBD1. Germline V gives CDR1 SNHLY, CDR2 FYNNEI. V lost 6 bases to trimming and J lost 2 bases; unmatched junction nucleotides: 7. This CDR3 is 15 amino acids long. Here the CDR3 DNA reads TGTGCCAGCAGGGGGAACAGGGGGTTCACAGATACGCAGTATTTT. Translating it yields CASRGNRGFTDTQYF. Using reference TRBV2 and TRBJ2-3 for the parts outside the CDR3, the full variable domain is EPEVTQTPSHQVTQMGQEVILRCVPISNHLYFYWYRQILGQKVEFLVSFYNNEISEKSEIFDDQFSVERPDGSNFTLKIRSTKLEDSAMYFCASRGNRGFTDTQYFGPGTRLTVL.

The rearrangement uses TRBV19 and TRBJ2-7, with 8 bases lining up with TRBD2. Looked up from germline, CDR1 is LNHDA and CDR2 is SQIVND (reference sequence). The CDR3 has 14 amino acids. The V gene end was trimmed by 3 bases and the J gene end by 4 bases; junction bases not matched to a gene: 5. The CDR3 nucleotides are TGTGCCAGTAGTATTGGTAGCGGGGAGTACGAGCAGTACTTC. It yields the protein CASSIGSGEYEQYF.

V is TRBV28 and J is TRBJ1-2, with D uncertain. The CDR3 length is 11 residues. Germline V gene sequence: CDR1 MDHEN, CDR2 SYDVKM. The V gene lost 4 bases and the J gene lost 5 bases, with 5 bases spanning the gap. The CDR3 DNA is TGTGCCAGCAGTTCCGCTTATGGCTACACCTTC. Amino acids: CASSSAYGYTF.

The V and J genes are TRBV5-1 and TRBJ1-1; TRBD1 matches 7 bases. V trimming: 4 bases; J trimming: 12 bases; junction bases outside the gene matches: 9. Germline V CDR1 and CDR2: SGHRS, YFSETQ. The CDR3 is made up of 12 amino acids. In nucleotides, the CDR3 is TGCGCCAGCAGCCCTGACAGGGTCGGCACTTTCTTT. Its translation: CASSPDRVGTFF.

CDR3 loop: CASSRQGFNEKLFF. The CDR3, as DNA: TGTGCCAGCAGCCGCCAGGGGTTTAATGAAAAACTGTTTTTT. This sequence joins TRBV5-4 and TRBJ1-4; D may be TRBD1 (6 bases). Germline CDR1 SGHNT, CDR2 YYREEE (reference sequence). With 4 bases removed from V and 4 bases from J, the gap between germline ends came to 11 bases. The length of the CDR3 is 14 residues.

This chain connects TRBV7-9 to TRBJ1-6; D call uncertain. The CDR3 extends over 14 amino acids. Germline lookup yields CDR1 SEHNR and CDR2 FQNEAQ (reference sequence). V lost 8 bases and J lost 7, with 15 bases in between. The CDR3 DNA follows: TGTGCCAGCGCCCGGGAAATGGGGAATTCACCCCTCCACTTT. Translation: CASAREMGNSPLHF. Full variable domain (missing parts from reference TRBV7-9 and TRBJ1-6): DTGVSQNPRHKITKRGQNVTFRCDPISEHNRLYWYRQTLGQGPEFLTYFQNEAQLEKSRLLSDRFSAERPKGSFSTLEIQRTEQGDSAMYLCASAREMGNSPLHFGNGTRLTVT.

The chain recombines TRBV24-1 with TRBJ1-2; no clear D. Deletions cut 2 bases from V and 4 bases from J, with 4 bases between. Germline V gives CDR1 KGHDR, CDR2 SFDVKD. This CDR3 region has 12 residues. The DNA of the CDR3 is TGTGCCACCAGTGATTCCCTCTATGGCTACACCTTC. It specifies CATSDSLYGYTF.